A selection of T cell receptor beta chains follows, all from one sample in a study of T cells in Graves' hyperthyroidism and ophthalmopathy. TCRdb used MiXCR to reprocess the multiplex PCR reads, holding one entry per CDR3 protein. This sample carries about 760,000 distinct CDR3 sequences, around a third of them seen once, and the ten largest clones take more than 25%. The sample was blood. The source of these receptors is a woman aged 40 to 49 with Graves' hyperthyroidism. The CDR3 runs from the conserved cysteine through the conserved F or W. Fields, in order: D gene, V gene, J gene, clone size, CDR3 DNA, CDR3 protein. The D gene is left open where the match is weak. Size is stated for part of the rows, as once, few or many counts, or as a class when the clone is expanded.

-	TRBV7-3	TRBJ2-6	many	TGTGCCAGCGCAGGAAGTTCAATCTCTGGGGCCAACGTCCTGACTTTC	CASAGSSISGANVLTF
TRBD1	TRBV19	TRBJ1-4	many	TGTGCCAGTACCGGGGACAGTCTTGCAACTAATGAAAAACTGTTTTTT	CASTGDSLATNEKLFF
-	TRBV29-1	TRBJ2-6	many	TGCAGCGTTGAACTGTCGCAGGACAGCTTCTCTGGGGCCAACGTCCTGACTTTC	CSVELSQDSFSGANVLTF
-	TRBV24-1	TRBJ2-7	many	TGTGCCACCAGTGCGATTGGGGGGCAAGAGCAGTACTTC	CATSAIGGQEQYF
-	TRBV29-1	TRBJ1-1	once	TGCAGCTTAGCACTACAGGGCACTGAAGCTTTCTTT	CSLALQGTEAFF
-	TRBV6-5	TRBJ2-7	-	TGTGCCAGCAGTTTGGGGGAGGTCTCCGAGCAGTACTTC	CASSLGEVSEQYF
-	TRBV24-1	TRBJ2-5	-	TGTGCCAGCATGGAAAACCGTATGGGGAAGGGAGAGACCCAGTACTTC	CASMENRMGKGETQYF
-	TRBV6-5	TRBJ1-2	-	TGTGCCAGCAGGCAGAACAACGGGGGCGGCTATGGCTACACCTTC	CASRQNNGGGYGYTF
-	TRBV5-1	TRBJ1-4	-	TGCGCCAGCAGCTTGGAGGCGACAGCTAATGAAAAACTGTTTTTT	CASSLEATANEKLFF
TRBD1	TRBV18	TRBJ1-1	-	TGTGCCAGCTCACCACCCGGGACAGCTGAAACTTTCTTT	CASSPPGTAETFF
-	TRBV29-1	TRBJ1-2	-	TGCAGCGCTAACTATGGCTACACCTTC	CSANYGYTF
-	TRBV15	TRBJ2-1	-	TGTGCCACCAGCAATCCTAGCGCTGGTCACAATGAGCAGTTCTTC	CATSNPSAGHNEQFF
TRBD1	TRBV5-8	TRBJ1-1	-	TGTGCCAGCAGCCCGGACAGGGGGCAGGGCACTGAAGCTTTCTTT	CASSPDRGQGTEAFF
TRBD1	TRBV10-3	TRBJ2-7	many	TGTGCCATCAGTGAGGACAGGGTATCCTACGAGCAGTACTTC	CAISEDRVSYEQYF
-	TRBV10-3	TRBJ2-5	-	TGTGCCATCAGTACCCACCCCCCGACCTCCAACCCCAGCTTC	CAISTHPPTSNPSF
-	TRBV16	TRBJ1-1	many	TGTGCCAGCAGCCAACGAGACGGGAACACTGAAGCTTTCTTT	CASSQRDGNTEAFF
TRBD1	TRBV20-1	TRBJ1-6	-	TGCAGTGCTACCAACAGGGGAAGATCACCCCTCCACTTT	CSATNRGRSPLHF
TRBD1	TRBV19	TRBJ1-2	few	TGTGCCAGCCTGAAGACCCCGGGACAGGGTAACTATGGCTACACCTTC	CASLKTPGQGNYGYTF
-	TRBV7-2	TRBJ2-2	few	TGTGCCAGCAGCTTCGGGCATGTCACCGGGGAGCTGTTTTTT	CASSFGHVTGELFF
-	TRBV20-1	TRBJ1-5	-	TGCAGTGCTAGAGCCCCTATGGGATATCACCCCCAGCATTTT	CSARAPMGYHPQHF
TRBD1	TRBV7-2	TRBJ2-2	-	TGTGCCAGCAGCATCAGACAGGGCTTAATGCTCGGGGAGCTGTTTTTT	CASSIRQGLMLGELFF
-	TRBV7-2	TRBJ1-1	-	TGTGCCAGCAGCTTTCCAGGGCTAGGCACTGAAGCTTTCTTT	CASSFPGLGTEAFF
-	TRBV7-2	TRBJ1-2	few	TGTGCCAGCAGCTTAGTAAATTTGAGTGGGGTTCGAGGCAAGCGTGGCTACACCTTC	CASSLVNLSGVRGKRGYTF
-	TRBV4-1	TRBJ1-4	few	TGCGCCAGCAGCCAAATTATGGTTGAAAAACTGTTTTTT	CASSQIMVEKLFF
-	TRBV5-1	TRBJ1-2	-	TGCGCCAGCAGCCTCCGGACCGGGCAAAGGGGCTACACCTTC	CASSLRTGQRGYTF
TRBD1	TRBV27	TRBJ1-6	few	TGTGCCAGCAGTTTATTGGGGGCAGGGGGGTATTCACCCCTCCACTTT	CASSLLGAGGYSPLHF
-	TRBV5-1	TRBJ1-5	-	TGCGCCAGCAGCCCCGGGCGGGGGCGGCAGGGGACGGGTGGGGGCAATCAGCCCCAGCATTTT	CASSPGRGRQGTGGGNQPQHF
TRBD1	TRBV19	TRBJ1-4	-	TGTGCCAGTAGTTTCACGACAGGGGCTAATGAAAAACTGTTTTTT	CASSFTTGANEKLFF
-	TRBV4-3	TRBJ1-2	few	TGCGCCAGCAGCCGAACAATGGGACTAAACTATGGCTACACCTTC	CASSRTMGLNYGYTF
-	TRBV19	TRBJ1-6	-	TGTGCCAGTAGTATCCAGGGGCAGAATTCACCCCTCCACTTT	CASSIQGQNSPLHF
TRBD1	TRBV29-1	TRBJ1-2	few	TGCAGCGCAGAAACAGGGGGAGGCTATGGCTACACCTTC	CSAETGGGYGYTF